The 10 T cell receptor beta chains below were found in one sample sequenced in a study of blood T cell repertoires in COVID-19. Measured with immunoSEQ multiplex PCR; TCRdb has only the in-frame clones, and not every one. The sample gives around 91,000 clones, 85% of which show up once; 38% is in the top ten. Sample: peripheral blood. These receptor sequences come from a man older than 75 with acute or convalescent COVID-19.

This chain's CDR3 is CASSPDRGYEQYF. The CDR3, as DNA: TGTGCCAGCAGCCCGGACAGGGGCTACGAGCAGTACTTC. J is TRBJ2-7 and V is TRBV5-6, with TRBD1 matching 9 bases. V gave up 4 bases and J gave up 3 bases; unmatched junction bases: 2. The CDR3 loop spans 13 amino acids. In germline, CDR1 is SGHDT, CDR2 YYEEEE.

The chain combines TRBV7-9 with TRBJ2-7; the D is unclear. Per the germline V gene, CDR1 is SEHNR and CDR2 is FQNEAQ (reference sequence). The CDR3 runs 16 residues. Trimming shortened V by 5 bases and J by 1 base, and 18 bases separated the two germline ends. The CDR3 sequence is CASSPQSPLESYEQYF. CDR3 in DNA: TGTGCCAGCAGCCCCCAGTCCCCTTTGGAGTCCTACGAGCAGTACTTC.

This clone was seen only a few times. The V and J genes are TRBV19 and TRBJ1-5, with TRBD1 matching 12 bases. The ends lost 3 bases at V and 6 bases at J; junction bases unmatched: 9. The CDR3 spans 17 residues. Per the germline V gene, CDR1 is LNHDA and CDR2 is SQIVND (reference sequence). CDR3 sequence (DNA): TGTGCCAGTAGTATGGCACCCGGGACAGGGGGCCTTCAGCCCCAGCATTTT. Translating gives CASSMAPGTGGLQPQHF. Full variable domain (remainder filled in from reference TRBV19 and TRBJ1-5): DGGITQSPKYLFRKEGQNVTLSCEQNLNHDAMYWYRQDPGQGLRLIYYSQIVNDFQKGDIAEGYSVSREKKESFPLTVTSAQKNPTAFYLCASSMAPGTGGLQPQHFGDGTRLSIL.

V gene TRBV19 combines with J gene TRBJ2-7, with D maybe TRBD2 (6 bases). This CDR3 region has 15 residues. Trimming left V 1 base short and J 0 bases short, with 10 bases between. Germline loops: CDR1 LNHDA, CDR2 SQIVND (reference sequence). In DNA form, the CDR3 reads TGTGCCAGTAGTATAGGGGGTAGCGGCTCCTACGAGCAGTACTTC. Translating gives CASSIGGSGSYEQYF. The complete variable domain, with remaining parts taken from reference TRBV19 and TRBJ2-7, reads DGGITQSPKYLFRKEGQNVTLSCEQNLNHDAMYWYRQDPGQGLRLIYYSQIVNDFQKGDIAEGYSVSREKKESFPLTVTSAQKNPTAFYLCASSIGGSGSYEQYFGPGTRLTVT.

This clone was observed a single time. This sequence joins TRBV19 and TRBJ1-2; 7 nucleotides align to TRBD1. The CDR3 totals 16 residues. V lost 4 bases, J lost 8 bases, and 16 bases stayed unmatched. Germline lookup yields CDR1 LNHDA and CDR2 SQIVND (reference sequence). CDR3 region: CASSKFGQAIEGGYTF. The CDR3 coding sequence is TGTGCCAGTAGTAAATTTGGACAGGCCATCGAGGGGGGCTACACCTTC.

The genes are TRBV6-2 or TRBV6-3 and TRBJ1-2, with TRBD1 matching over 9 bases. In germline, CDR1 is MNHEY, CDR2 SVGEGT. V trimming: 2 bases; J trimming: 7 bases; junction bases outside the gene matches: 5. This CDR3 has 14 residues. The DNA for the CDR3 is TGTGCCAGCAGTTACGGACAGGGGATAAGTGGCTACACCTTC. Translated, it gives CASSYGQGISGYTF.

The V call is TRBV5-3, the J call TRBJ2-7, with 8 bases aligning to TRBD2. TRBV5-3 counts as an open reading frame of uncertain function. V lost 5 bases to trimming and J lost 2 bases; unmatched junction nucleotides: 9. The CDR3 runs 15 residues. In DNA form, the CDR3 reads TGTGCCAGAAGACCCAAGCGGGAGACTACCTACGAGCAGTACTTC. This sequence encodes CARRPKRETTYEQYF.

This clone was counted only a few times. The rearrangement links TRBV6-5 to TRBJ1-2; 9 bases map to TRBD1. CDR3 length: 12 amino acids. The J segment lost 8 bases and the V segment lost 5 bases, leaving 3 bases of the junction unmatched. CDR1 and CDR2 from the germline V gene are MNHEY and SVGAGI. The CDR3 region is CASSRTGVGYTF. As DNA, the CDR3 is TGTGCCAGCAGTCGGACAGGGGTAGGCTACACCTTC.

The table lists this clone with a count of one. The CDR3 region is CASSTSGRSYNEQFF. The CDR3 DNA reads as TGTGCCAGCAGCACTAGCGGGAGAAGCTACAATGAGCAGTTCTTC. The chain employs TRBV27 and TRBJ2-1, with 11 bases matching TRBD2. After removal of 6 bases from V and 3 bases from J, the junction contained 4 bases not matched to a gene. CDR3 size: 15 residues. Germline CDR1 is MNHEY and CDR2 is SMNVEV (reference sequence).

This clone was detected only once. J is TRBJ2-7 and V is TRBV6-1; 8 bases fit TRBD1. J gave up 8 bases and V 1 base, and 4 bases lay outside the gene matches. CDR3 length equals 13 residues. Germline CDR1 MNHNS, CDR2 SASEGT. DNA for the CDR3: TGTGCCAGCAGTGAAGGGACAGGGTTCAAGCAGTACTTC. This encodes CASSEGTGFKQYF.